This TCR beta chain was captured by sequencing in a study of blood T cell repertoires in COVID-19. Study as a whole: PBMCs, B-cell-depleted T cells, or T cells provided the cDNA or gDNA that made up the material.

Participants came from about two dozen US areas, aged about 18 to 95 years. Assignments of participants to cohorts depended upon their own reported clinical history. For recovered donors of Cohort 3, there were two negative PCRs, clearance, or symptom resolution. The CDR3 is 13 amino acids. The germline V gene encodes CDR1 SGHTA and CDR2 FQGNSA. Trimming took 4 bases from V and 4 from J, leaving 8 bases between them. The table came from immunoSEQ multiplex PCR; TCRdb's copy has only in-frame clones and leaves some out. The sample contains around 470,000 clones, roughly 88% of which appear only once. V and J are TRBV7-2 and TRBJ2-1; D possibly corresponds to TRBD1 (6 bases). This clonotype was sampled from a young man who had recovered from COVID-19. Sequenced sample: PBMCs or T cells enriched from blood (not recorded which). The CDR3 DNA reads TGTGCCAGCAGCTCCGGACAGTACAATGAGCAGTTCTTC. It translates to CASSSGQYNEQFF. Looking up the rest from reference TRBV7-2 and TRBJ2-1 gives the full variable domain: GAGVSQSPSNKVTEKGKDVELRCDPISGHTALYWYRQSLGQGLEFLIYFQGNSAPDKSGLPSDRFSAERTGGSVSTLTIQRTQQEDSAVYLCASSSGQYNEQFFGPGTRLTVL.